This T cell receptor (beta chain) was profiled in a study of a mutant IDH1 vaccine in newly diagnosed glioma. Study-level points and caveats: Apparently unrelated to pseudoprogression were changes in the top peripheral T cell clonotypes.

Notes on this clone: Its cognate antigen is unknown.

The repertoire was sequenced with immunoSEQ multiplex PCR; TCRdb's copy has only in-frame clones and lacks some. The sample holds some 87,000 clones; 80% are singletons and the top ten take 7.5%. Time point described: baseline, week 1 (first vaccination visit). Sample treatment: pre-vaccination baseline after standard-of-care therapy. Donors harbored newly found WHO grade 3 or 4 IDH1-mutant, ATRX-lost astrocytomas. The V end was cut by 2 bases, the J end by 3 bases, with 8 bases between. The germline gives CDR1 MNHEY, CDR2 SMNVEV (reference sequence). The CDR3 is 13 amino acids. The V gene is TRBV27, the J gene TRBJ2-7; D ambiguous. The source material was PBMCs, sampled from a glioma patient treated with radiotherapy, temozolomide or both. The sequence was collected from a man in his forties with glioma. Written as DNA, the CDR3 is TGTGCCAGCAGTTTAGACCCAGACTACGAGCAGTACTTC. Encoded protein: CASSLDPDYEQYF.